Sequencing of this TCR beta chain was carried out in a study of Ad26.COV2.S vaccination and SARS-CoV-2 variants. Study at large: The authors gave Ad26.COV2.S intramuscularly, either once or twice 56 days apart.

Concerning this clone: Its antigen is currently unknown.

Sequenced by immunoSEQ multiplex PCR; TCRdb stores in-frame clones only, minus some. The sample holds some 390,000 clones, about 88% seen once. Notes on the study in general: Vaccine and placebo groups showed comparable non-spike TCR breadth. Reportedly, after vaccination the spike-specific CD8+ and CD4+ T cell responses displayed substantial breadth.

The treatment here: roughly 18 received Ad26.COV2.S at low or high dose, single or two shots; several received placebo; per-sample allocation not given. On day 63 after the first injection, vaccine and placebo recipients gave samples. The receptor's source is a person between 18 and 65 years old who received the Ad26.COV2.S COVID-19 vaccine or a placebo. Sequences were derived from peripheral blood, sampled in a trial of Ad26.COV2.S vaccine versus placebo.

CDR3 nucleotide sequence: TGTGCCAGCTCACCGACAGGGGGTCCCGTCACTGAAGCTTTCTTT. Its translation: CASSPTGGPVTEAFF. The V call is TRBV18, the J call TRBJ1-1; 9 positions match TRBD1. Germline-derived CDR1 and CDR2 are KGHSH and LQKENI. The trim removed 3 bases at V and 4 bases at J, leaving 6 bases unmatched. The CDR3 runs 15 residues.